The 25 T cell receptor beta chains listed next were all sequenced from one sample in a study of CD8 T cells in ankylosing spondylitis. One entry per CDR3 protein results from TCRdb running MiXCR on the 5' RACE reads. The data hold about 160,000 distinct CDR3 sequences, with approximately 10% observed a single time. Sequenced sample: blood, either unsorted or a sorted T cell fraction (not recorded which). These receptors were taken from a female donor with ankylosing spondylitis or in good health (not recorded which).

This chain joins TRBV11-2 and TRBJ1-2, with 7 positions matching TRBD1. The CDR3 is made up of 18 amino acids. V lost 1 base to trimming and J lost 3 bases; unmatched junction nucleotides: 14. Germline lookup yields CDR1 SGHAT and CDR2 FQNNGV. CDR3 bases: TGTGCCAGCAGCTTAGTTCTCTCATCAGGGGGATCGGACTATGGCTACACCTTC. The encoded protein is CASSLVLSSGGSDYGYTF.

This clonotype was detected a few times. This rearrangement joins TRBV27 to TRBJ1-2; TRBD1 is a possible D gene (6 bases). Per the germline V gene, CDR1 is MNHEY and CDR2 is SMNVEV (reference sequence). The CDR3 has 14 residues. V was pared by 2 bases and J by 4 bases, with 11 bases between. In DNA, the CDR3 is TGTGCCAGCAGTTTACGGGGGGCAGGCTATGGCTACACCTTC. Its translation: CASSLRGAGYGYTF.

V usage is TRBV20-1 and J usage is TRBJ2-4, with 7 bases aligning to TRBD2. CDR1 is DFQATT and CDR2 is SNEGSKA in the germline V gene (reference sequence). This CDR3 has 14 amino acids. J was trimmed by 7 bases and V by 0 bases; bases with no gene match: 6. Written as DNA, the CDR3 is TGCAGTGCTAGAGATCCACGGCGGGGGAACATTCAGTACTTC. Protein sequence: CSARDPRRGNIQYF.

This clonotype was recorded a few times. The rearrangement links TRBV4-3 to TRBJ2-5; 9 bases are shared with TRBD2. Looked up from germline, CDR1 is LGHNA and CDR2 is YSLEER. The trim removed 0 bases at V and 0 bases at J, leaving 8 bases unmatched. This CDR3 is 18 amino acids long. The CDR3 sequence is CASSQDSGLAGNQETQYF. DNA for the CDR3: TGCGCCAGCAGCCAAGATTCAGGGCTAGCGGGAAACCAAGAGACCCAGTACTTC.

For the CDR3, the DNA is TGTGCCAGCAGTTACTCGAGGGCGGGAGGGCCCAACAATGAGCAGTTCTTC. As protein: CASSYSRAGGPNNEQFF. The V and J genes are TRBV6-2 or TRBV6-3 and TRBJ2-1; 9 bases are shared with TRBD2. V lost 0 bases, J lost 5 bases, and 8 bases stayed unmatched. The CDR3 has 17 residues. Germline lookup yields CDR1 MNHEY and CDR2 SVGEGT.

The sample holds many counts of this clonotype. The gene calls are TRBV12-3 or TRBV12-4 and TRBJ2-2; perhaps TRBD2 as D (6 bases). Trimming left V 3 bases short and J 6 bases short, with 11 bases between. This CDR3 has 14 residues. The CDR3 DNA sequence: TGTGCCAGCAGTTTGGACTACCAACCCGGGGAGCTGTTTTTT. Protein product: CASSLDYQPGELFF.

This clonotype appeared a few times. The V call is TRBV6-2 or TRBV6-3, the J call TRBJ1-1, with D uncertain. The germline CDR1 and CDR2 sequences are MNHEY and SVGEGT. The CDR3 loop spans 13 amino acids. Trimming shortened V by 6 bases and J by 6 bases, and 14 bases separated the two germline ends. CDR3 nucleotides: TGTGCCAGCAGCCCCGCGGGAGAGGCTGAAGCTTTCTTT. It yields the protein CASSPAGEAEAFF.

This clonotype came up many times. V usage is TRBV6-2 or TRBV6-3 and J usage is TRBJ2-2, with D possibly TRBD1 on 5 matching bases. Trimming cost V 4 bases and J 3 bases, with 18 bases left between them. This CDR3 has 17 amino acids. CDR1 is MNHEY, CDR2 SVGEGT, per germline. The CDR3 bases are TGTGCCAGCAGTTCGGTGACAGACCCCCTCGACACCGGGGAGCTGTTTTTT. Translated: CASSSVTDPLDTGELFF.

This clonotype showed up many times. The chain joins TRBV11-1 to TRBJ2-1; D is perhaps TRBD1 or TRBD2 (6 bases each). The CDR3 spans 17 residues. Germline CDR1 and CDR2: SGHAT and FQDESV (reference sequence). The ends were cut back, 3 bases at V and 4 bases at J, with 19 bases in the middle. This CDR3 is CASSLERGTGTYNEQFF. The CDR3 DNA follows: TGTGCCAGCAGCTTGGAACGGGGTACAGGGACTTACAATGAGCAGTTCTTC.

This clonotype was counted only a few times. CDR3 in DNA: TGTGCCAGCAGTCACAAAGGGTGGGGTATGCTAGCCTACGAGCAGTACTTC. As protein: CASSHKGWGMLAYEQYF. The chain couples TRBV28 to TRBJ2-7, with D uncertain. The CDR3 has 17 residues. Germline CDR1 and CDR2: MDHEN and SYDVKM. Trimming pared 5 bases from V and 2 bases from J, leaving 22 bases between. Full variable domain (remainder filled in from reference TRBV28 and TRBJ2-7): DVKVTQSSRYLVKRTGEKVFLECVQDMDHENMFWYRQDPGLGLRLIYFSYDVKMKEKGDIPEGYSVSREKKERFSLILESASTNQTSMYLCASSHKGWGMLAYEQYFGPGTRLTVT.

The table lists this clonotype with a few counts. This rearrangement joins TRBV4-2 to TRBJ2-2; 11 bases map to TRBD1. The CDR3 contains 18 residues. The V gene end was trimmed by 0 bases and the J gene end by 6 bases; junction bases not matched to a gene: 9. Looked up from germline, CDR1 is LGHNA and CDR2 is YNFKEQ. This CDR3 reads CASSQEAGQGALAGELFF. The CDR3 DNA follows: TGTGCCAGCAGCCAAGAAGCAGGACAGGGGGCTCTGGCCGGGGAGCTGTTTTTT.

This clonotype was seen a handful of times. CDR3 amino acids: CASKEAGGTYNEQFF. The CDR3 nucleotides are TGTGCCAGCAAGGAGGCGGGAGGAACCTACAATGAGCAGTTCTTC. This chain joins TRBV2 and TRBJ2-1, with 8 bases matching TRBD2. This CDR3 region has 15 residues. CDR1 SNHLY and CDR2 FYNNEI come from the germline V gene. V shed 7 bases, J shed 2 bases, and the junction held 7 bases outside the gene matches. Full variable domain (outside the CDR3, taken from reference TRBV2 and TRBJ2-1): EPEVTQTPSHQVTQMGQEVILRCVPISNHLYFYWYRQILGQKVEFLVSFYNNEISEKSEIFDDQFSVERPDGSNFTLKIRSTKLEDSAMYFCASKEAGGTYNEQFFGPGTRLTVL.

This clonotype was detected a few times. V and J are TRBV23-1 and TRBJ2-7; 11 bases line up with TRBD1. TRBV23-1 is reported as an ORF; its role is uncertain. V gave up 4 bases and J gave up 0 bases; unmatched junction bases: 14. This CDR3 comprises 19 residues. The CDR3 bases are TGCGCCAGCAGTCCCCCCGGGACAGGGGGTCTTGGGGGCTCCTACGAGCAGTACTTC. Amino acids: CASSPPGTGGLGGSYEQYF.

This clonotype has a handful of counts. This chain uses TRBV3-1 with TRBJ2-7; 16 bases agree with TRBD2. The CDR3 sequence is 18 residues long. After removal of 1 base from V and 2 bases from J, the junction contained 5 bases not matched to a gene. Germline V gene data show CDR1 as LGHDT and CDR2 as YNNKEL (reference sequence). The CDR3 region is CASSQVPGLAGGTYEQYF. The CDR3, as DNA: TGTGCCAGCAGCCAAGTCCCGGGACTAGCGGGAGGGACCTACGAGCAGTACTTC.

This clonotype has more than one count but fewer than ten. The chain has TRBV20-1 and TRBJ2-7; D unclear. The germline CDR1 and CDR2 sequences are DFQATT and SNEGSKA (reference sequence). V lost 1 base and J lost 1, with 5 bases in between. The CDR3 runs 12 residues. DNA of the CDR3: TGCAGTGCTAGAGGCCGTTCCTACGAGCAGTACTTC. This sequence encodes CSARGRSYEQYF.

The rearrangement uses TRBV7-8 and TRBJ2-7; 7 bases are a match to TRBD2. V lost 0 bases, J lost 1 base, and 3 bases stayed unmatched. Germline CDR1 and CDR2: SGHVS and FQNEAQ. The CDR3 spans 15 residues. CDR3 DNA: TGTGCCAGCAGCTTAGCGGGAGGGTTGTCCTACGAGCAGTACTTC. Its protein is CASSLAGGLSYEQYF.

This clonotype was counted ten times or more. J is TRBJ2-7 and V is TRBV9; D possibly uses TRBD1 or TRBD2 (6 bases each). Trimming removed 4 bases from V and 5 bases from J, with 19 bases in between. The CDR3 covers 15 residues. The germline V gene encodes CDR1 SGDLS and CDR2 YYNGEE. CDR3 residues: CASSWGESGGDEQYF. The CDR3 bases are TGTGCCAGCAGCTGGGGGGAGTCTGGGGGCGACGAGCAGTACTTC.

This clonotype was counted a few times. The chain uses TRBV19 and TRBJ1-2, with D tentatively TRBD1 (6 bases). CDR1 is LNHDA and CDR2 is SQIVND in the germline V gene (reference sequence). V was trimmed by 5 bases and J by 3 bases, leaving 13 bases between them. This CDR3 comprises 14 residues. Here the CDR3 reads CASSLPGVDYGYTF. CDR3 DNA: TGTGCCAGTAGTCTCCCAGGGGTGGACTATGGCTACACCTTC.

V and J are TRBV19 and TRBJ2-1, with TRBD2 matching 9 bases. CDR3 length: 19 amino acids. J was trimmed by 2 bases and V by 0 bases; bases with no gene match: 11. CDR1 LNHDA and CDR2 SQIVND come from the germline V gene (reference sequence). CDR3 in amino acids: CASSIDLPFSGSTYNEQFF. Written as DNA, the CDR3 is TGTGCCAGTAGTATAGACCTCCCCTTTAGCGGGAGCACCTACAATGAGCAGTTCTTC. Full variable domain (rest looked up from reference TRBV19 and TRBJ2-1): DGGITQSPKYLFRKEGQNVTLSCEQNLNHDAMYWYRQDPGQGLRLIYYSQIVNDFQKGDIAEGYSVSREKKESFPLTVTSAQKNPTAFYLCASSIDLPFSGSTYNEQFFGPGTRLTVL.

This sequence joins TRBV10-3 and TRBJ1-2; D is possibly TRBD1 (5 bases). CDR1 ENHRY and CDR2 SYGVKD come from the germline V gene. The CDR3 consists of 11 residues. The V and J ends lost 7 bases and 6 bases respectively, with 9 bases between them. The CDR3 region has the DNA TGTGCCATCACCCAGGGAGATGGCTACACCTTC. It translates to CAITQGDGYTF.

The chain is built from TRBV6-1 and TRBJ2-3; D is perhaps TRBD1 or TRBD2 (5 bases each). Trimming left V 8 bases short and J 0 bases short, with 15 bases between. Germline V lookup: CDR1 MNHNS, CDR2 SASEGT. The CDR3 spans 15 residues. This CDR3 is CASPRVGASTDTQYF. The CDR3 region has the DNA TGTGCCAGCCCCCGCGTCGGGGCCAGCACAGATACGCAGTATTTT.

This clonotype was observed a handful of times. This chain links TRBV11-2 with TRBJ2-7; 13 nucleotides agree with TRBD2. The germline CDR1 and CDR2 sequences are SGHAT and FQNNGV. The V and J ends lost 5 bases and 5 bases, in that order; junction bases with no gene match: 6. The CDR3 has 15 amino acids. CDR3 sequence (DNA): TGTGCCAGCAGCCTACTAGCGGGAGGGCCCCACGAGCAGTACTTC. This gives the protein CASSLLAGGPHEQYF.

V and J are TRBV9 and TRBJ2-3, with 14 bases identical to TRBD2. From germline, CDR1 is SGDLS and CDR2 YYNGEE. The V segment lost 3 bases and the J segment 3 bases; nucleotides outside the gene matches: 6. CDR3 length equals 17 residues. CDR3: CASSAGLAGVMTDTQYF. CDR3 sequence (DNA): TGTGCCAGCAGCGCGGGACTAGCGGGAGTCATGACAGATACGCAGTATTTT.

This clonotype occurred a few times. Here the CDR3 reads CSARGASGSNEQFF. The CDR3 DNA reads TGCAGTGCCAGGGGGGCTAGCGGGAGCAATGAGCAGTTCTTC. This chain links TRBV20-1 with TRBJ2-1; 10 bases map to TRBD2. Germline CDR1 is DFQATT and CDR2 is SNEGSKA (reference sequence). The CDR3 contains 14 residues. V gave up 6 bases and J gave up 6 bases; unmatched junction bases: 8.

The chain combines TRBV5-1 with TRBJ2-6; tentatively, D is TRBD1 (6 bases). V gave up 4 bases and J gave up 2 bases, with 13 bases separating them. This CDR3 comprises 16 residues. Germline V CDR1 and CDR2: SGHRS, YFSETQ. The CDR3: CASSQGRGAGANVLTF. The CDR3, as DNA: TGCGCCAGCAGCCAGGGCAGGGGTGCTGGGGCCAACGTCCTGACTTTC.